Presented here are 7 T cell receptor beta chains from one specimen sequenced in a study of patients and donors after allogeneic stem cell transplantation. One entry per CDR3 protein results from TCRdb running MiXCR on the RT-PCR reads. The sample records about 88,000 distinct CDR3 sequences, under 50% being singletons. The sequenced sample was blood, either unsorted or a sorted T cell fraction (not recorded which). Receptors originate from a human donor who was either an allogeneic HSCT recipient or a stem cell or donor lymphocyte infusion donor (not recorded which). It is not recorded whose cells these are; they may come from a transplant donor.

This clonotype was seen only a few times. The chain recombines TRBV28 with TRBJ1-5, with 8 bases fitting TRBD1. The CDR3 consists of 15 residues. The V and J ends lost 6 bases and 1 base, in that order; junction bases with no gene match: 5. Germline V gene data show CDR1 as MDHEN and CDR2 as SYDVKM. The CDR3 nucleotides are TGTGCCAGCAGACCGGACAGGGAGAGCAATCAGCCCCAGCATTTT. Translation gives CASRPDRESNQPQHF.

The chain links TRBV14 to TRBJ1-2, with 9 nucleotides matching TRBD1. This CDR3 has 13 amino acids. V dropped 5 bases and J dropped 5; count of bases not matched to a gene: 3. The germline V gene has CDR1 SGHDN and CDR2 FVKESK. The CDR3 nucleotides read TGTGCCAGCAGCTTCGACAGGGGGTATGGCTACACCTTC. This sequence encodes CASSFDRGYGYTF. Supplemented by reference TRBV14 and TRBJ1-2, the full variable domain reads EAGVTQFPSHSVIEKGQTVTLRCDPISGHDNLYWYRRVMGKEIKFLLHFVKESKQDESGMPNNRFLAERTGGTYSTLKVQPAELEDSGVYFCASSFDRGYGYTFGSGTRLTVV.

The chain is built from TRBV21-1 and TRBJ1-5; the D call TRBD1 from the table was never checked on the DNA. TRBV21-1 is annotated as a pseudogene. The CDR3 covers 16 residues. CDR3 protein: CASSPHTGGAGQPQHF. In nucleotides, the CDR3 is TGTGCCAGCAGCCCCCACACAGGGGGCGCGGGTCAGCCCCAGCATTTT.

This clonotype has just a few counts. The rearrangement links TRBV4-1 to TRBJ1-2; TRBD1 matches 7 bases. V dropped 1 base and J dropped 3; count of bases not matched to a gene: 5. The germline V gene encodes CDR1 MGHRA and CDR2 YSYEKL. The CDR3 runs 15 residues. The CDR3, as DNA: TGCGCCAGCAGCCAAGCCGGGACAGTGTACTATGGCTACACCTTC. Encoded protein: CASSQAGTVYYGYTF.

This clonotype was picked up one time. This sequence joins TRBV6-2 or TRBV6-3 and TRBJ2-7; TRBD1 agrees at 8 bases. In germline, CDR1 is MNHEY, CDR2 SVGEGT. V lost 6 bases to trimming and J lost 2 bases; unmatched junction nucleotides: 3. The CDR3 length is 13 residues. CDR3 amino acids: CASREGQAYEQYF. The CDR3 DNA reads as TGTGCCAGCAGGGAGGGACAGGCCTACGAGCAGTACTTC.

The J gene is TRBJ1-2, the V gene TRBV27; D may be TRBD1 (5 bases). The CDR3 spans 15 residues. Trimming removed 6 bases at V and 2 bases at J, with 16 bases between. Germline CDR1 is MNHEY and CDR2 is SMNVEV (reference sequence). Here the CDR3 reads CASSSVDRFNYGYTF. CDR3 nucleotides: TGTGCCAGCAGCAGCGTCGACAGATTCAACTATGGCTACACCTTC.

This clonotype has a single count. This rearrangement joins TRBV4-3 to TRBJ2-7; D is unresolved. This CDR3 has 15 residues. Germline V gene data show CDR1 as LGHNA and CDR2 as YSLEER. The germline V and J ends were trimmed by 0 bases and 3 bases, with 12 bases remaining between them. The CDR3 spells CASSQDISLVYEQYF. CDR3 DNA sequence: TGCGCCAGCAGCCAAGATATTTCTTTGGTCTACGAGCAGTACTTC.